The sequence of this T cell receptor beta chain was determined in a study of T cells in tumors and immune-related adverse events. Libraries were prepared by immunoSEQ multiplex PCR; TCRdb keeps only in-frame clonotypes and omits some of them. The data show approximately 2,500 clones, 83% seen once. Looked up from germline, CDR1 is MNHEY and CDR2 is SVGAGI. The CDR3 runs to 15 residues. V shed 6 bases and J 9 bases; nucleotides not matched to a gene: 17. Sequences were derived from tumor tissue, sampled from a patient treated with anti-PD-1 therapy. The gene calls are TRBV6-5 and TRBJ2-7; 7 positions agree with TRBD1. The receptor was isolated from a female donor with metastatic renal cell carcinoma. CDR3 DNA sequence: TGTGCCAGCAGCCCCGCCAGGGGGTTGCCCCCGGGGCAGTACTTC. Translation gives CASSPARGLPPGQYF.